What follows is one T cell receptor (beta chain) and its context. The data were taken from a study of CD8 T cells in Susac syndrome. From blood CD8+ and CD4+ T cells, TCR beta sequences were generated. Germline CDR1 reads MNHEY; CDR2 reads SVGAGI. This CDR3 has 20 residues. V trimming: 4 bases; J trimming: 2 bases; junction bases outside the gene matches: 18. Reverse transcription of roughly 0.45 to 1 ug RNA was performed with random hexamers. The method of amplification for TCR beta CDR3 was immunoSEQ multiplex PCR, covering 54 Vbeta and 13 Jbeta. One entry per CDR3 protein results from TCRdb running MiXCR on the immunoSEQ multiplex PCR reads. The table lists under 250,000 distinct CDR3 sequences, roughly 93% of them singletons.

The chain recombines TRBV6-5 with TRBJ2-3, with 10 bases fitting TRBD2. The source of this sequence is a human donor with multiple sclerosis. Source material: CD4+ T cells from PBMCs. CDR3 nucleotides: TGTGCCAGCAGTTCTGCAGCGGGGGGGCCGAGACGGGGTGACACAGATACGCAGTATTTT. This codes for CASSSAAGGPRRGDTDTQYF.